The 18 T cell receptor beta chains listed next were all sequenced from one sample in a study of PD-1 blockade in classical Hodgkin lymphoma. Time point defined: newly diagnosed, previously untreated cHL patient sample. Investigators isolated CD4+ T cells from thawed PBMCs through magnetic negative selection. Method: immunoSEQ multiplex PCR; TCRdb's copy keeps in-frame clones and lacks some. The sample holds more than 25,000 clones, approximately 88% seen once. The sample consisted of CD4+ T cells from blood. The receptors derive from a human donor with classical Hodgkin lymphoma.

CDR3 protein: CASSYSGTGVHEQYF. DNA for the CDR3: TGTGCCAGCAGTTACTCGGGGACAGGGGTCCATGAGCAGTACTTC. This chain joins TRBV6-5 and TRBJ2-7; 10 bases are a match to TRBD1. With 0 bases clipped from V and 7 bases from J, the junction kept 6 bases outside the gene matches. Germline values: CDR1 MNHEY, CDR2 SVGAGI. The CDR3 is 15 residues long.

The chain employs TRBV5-6 and TRBJ1-5; D uncertain. Germline-derived CDR1 and CDR2 are SGHDT and YYEEEE. The CDR3 runs to 13 residues. Trimming shortened V by 1 base and J by 6 bases, and 8 bases separated the two germline ends. CDR3 loop: CASSLSTSQPQHF. The CDR3 coding sequence is TGTGCCAGCAGCTTGTCAACGAGTCAGCCCCAGCATTTT.

The chain couples TRBV5-4 to TRBJ2-1, with TRBD2 matching over 7 bases. The CDR3 runs to 15 residues. J was trimmed by 6 bases and V by 7 bases; bases with no gene match: 13. Germline V gene sequence: CDR1 SGHNT, CDR2 YYREEE (reference sequence). The CDR3 loop reads CASSGPGRASNEQFF. In nucleotides, the CDR3 is TGTGCCAGCTCCGGCCCTGGGAGGGCCTCCAATGAGCAGTTCTTC.

The chain couples TRBV5-1 to TRBJ2-7; 10 bases map to TRBD2. J lost 4 bases, V lost 5 bases, and 18 bases had no gene match. Germline V gene data show CDR1 as SGHRS and CDR2 as YFSETQ. The CDR3 covers 18 residues. CDR3 sequence reads: CASRPTGGLAGASYEQYF. CDR3 in DNA: TGCGCCAGCAGACCGACAGGTGGGCTAGCGGGAGCGTCGTACGAGCAGTACTTC.

This sequence joins TRBV28 and TRBJ2-6; no firm D call. V dropped 4 bases and J dropped 0 bases, with 7 bases sitting between them. The CDR3 runs 15 residues. Per germline, CDR1 MDHEN and CDR2 SYDVKM. CDR3 sequence reads: CASSSRSSGANVLTF. In DNA, the CDR3 is TGTGCCAGCAGTTCACGCAGCTCTGGGGCCAACGTCCTGACTTTC.

V is TRBV6-5 and J is TRBJ2-5; 11 positions agree with TRBD2. V was pared by 8 bases and J by 2 bases, with 7 bases of the junction left unmatched. Germline CDR1 is MNHEY and CDR2 is SVGAGI. The CDR3 contains 15 residues. The CDR3 nucleotides are TGTGCCAGCGGACAAGGGACTAGCGGACAAGAGACCCAGTACTTC. Its protein product is CASGQGTSGQETQYF.

V usage is TRBV7-2 and J usage is TRBJ2-3; 9 bases agree with TRBD2. V gave up 5 bases and J gave up 5 bases; unmatched junction bases: 11. From germline, CDR1 is SGHTA and CDR2 FQGNSA. The CDR3 has 16 residues. CDR3 amino acids: CASSTRVAGERDTQYF. The CDR3 bases are TGTGCCAGCAGCACCCGAGTAGCGGGAGAAAGAGATACGCAGTATTTT.

DNA of the CDR3: TGCGCCAGCAGCATGGGACAGGGCTACGAGCAGTACTTC. Amino acids: CASSMGQGYEQYF. The chain combines TRBV5-1 with TRBJ2-7; TRBD1 aligns across 9 bases. The CDR3 runs 13 residues. The ends lost 4 bases at V and 3 bases at J; junction bases unmatched: 2. Germline CDR1 is SGHRS and CDR2 is YFSETQ.

The chain has TRBV19 and TRBJ2-7, with 9 bases identical to TRBD2. Germline V gene sequence: CDR1 LNHDA, CDR2 SQIVND (reference sequence). V trimming: 5 bases; J trimming: 3 bases; junction bases outside the gene matches: 8. This CDR3 has 15 amino acids. CDR3 region: CASSSGTSRGYEQYF. The CDR3 nucleotides read TGTGCCAGTAGTTCCGGGACTAGCAGAGGCTACGAGCAGTACTTC.

This chain connects TRBV19 to TRBJ2-1, with D perhaps being TRBD1 or TRBD2 (6 bases each). V shed 4 bases and J shed 7 bases, with 17 bases lying between them. CDR1 and CDR2 (germline): LNHDA, SQIVND (reference sequence). The length of the CDR3 is 15 residues. This CDR3 is CASSTGGRAWNEQFF. CDR3 sequence (DNA): TGTGCCAGTAGTACCGGGGGCAGGGCGTGGAATGAGCAGTTCTTC.

This clone was counted once. The chain joins TRBV28 to TRBJ1-5; D unclear. Germline values: CDR1 MDHEN, CDR2 SYDVKM. The CDR3 covers 13 residues. V shed 10 bases and J shed 0 bases, with 10 bases lying between them. The CDR3 spells CATTDVSNQPQHF. In nucleotides, the CDR3 is TGTGCCACCACGGACGTTAGCAATCAGCCCCAGCATTTT.

The chain combines TRBV10-3 with TRBJ2-3, with 11 bases aligning to TRBD2. The length of the CDR3 is 15 residues. From germline, CDR1 is ENHRY and CDR2 SYGVKD. The V segment lost 5 bases and the J segment 3 bases; nucleotides outside the gene matches: 4. CDR3 loop: CAISLAGGPTDTQYF. The CDR3 region has the DNA TGTGCCATCAGTTTAGCGGGAGGGCCGACAGATACGCAGTATTTT.

The chain joins TRBV7-8 to TRBJ2-3; D call uncertain. The CDR3 is 15 amino acids. CDR1 is SGHVS and CDR2 is FQNEAQ in the germline V gene. Trimming stripped 1 base from V and 0 bases from J, with 8 bases between. The CDR3 protein is CASSLEVPSTDTQYF. The DNA for the CDR3 is TGTGCCAGCAGCTTAGAGGTTCCAAGCACAGATACGCAGTATTTT.

V and J are TRBV7-2 and TRBJ2-7, with a weak D call TRBD2 (5 bases). CDR3 length: 14 amino acids. CDR1 is SGHTA and CDR2 is FQGNSA in the germline V gene. The V gene lost 6 bases and the J gene lost 3 bases, with 15 bases spanning the gap. The CDR3: CASSFVGSSYEQYF. DNA of the CDR3: TGTGCCAGCAGTTTTGTTGGGAGCAGCTACGAGCAGTACTTC. The whole variable domain, filled in from reference TRBV7-2 and TRBJ2-7, reads GAGVSQSPSNKVTEKGKDVELRCDPISGHTALYWYRQSLGQGLEFLIYFQGNSAPDKSGLPSDRFSAERTGGSVSTLTIQRTQQEDSAVYLCASSFVGSSYEQYFGPGTRLTVT.

This chain uses TRBV28 with TRBJ1-1; D unresolved. Per the germline V gene, CDR1 is MDHEN and CDR2 is SYDVKM. V dropped 5 bases and J dropped 3 bases, with 4 bases sitting between them. The CDR3 spans 11 residues. The CDR3 region is CASSLYTEAFF. CDR3 bases: TGTGCCAGCAGTCTCTACACTGAAGCTTTCTTT.

V usage is TRBV29-1 and J usage is TRBJ2-4; 7 nucleotides match TRBD1. The V gene's germline CDR1 is SQVTM and CDR2 ANQGSEA. V was clipped by 4 bases and J by 0 bases; unmatched bases: 0. The CDR3 extends over 13 amino acids. The CDR3 DNA follows: TGCAGCGTTGGGACAGGAGCCAAAAACATTCAGTACTTC. Translation gives CSVGTGAKNIQYF.

The chain is built from TRBV5-4 and TRBJ2-7; 9 nucleotides match TRBD1. Looked up from germline, CDR1 is SGHNT and CDR2 is YYREEE (reference sequence). This CDR3 region has 15 residues. V shed 4 bases, J shed 3 bases, and the junction held 8 bases outside the gene matches. CDR3 coding DNA: TGTGCCAGCAGCCGTTACAGGGGGCGCGTCTACGAGCAGTACTTC. Its translation: CASSRYRGRVYEQYF.

The rearrangement joins TRBV4-3 to TRBJ2-7, with D possibly TRBD1 on 6 matching bases. Germline V gene lookup returns CDR1 LGHNA and CDR2 YSLEER. CDR3 length equals 14 residues. Trimming took off 1 base at V and 5 bases at J, with 12 bases between the two ends. This CDR3 is CASSQAGRGDEQYF. CDR3 nucleotide sequence: TGCGCCAGCAGCCAAGCGGGCAGGGGAGACGAGCAGTACTTC.